Below, 21 T cell receptor beta chains from the same sample are listed, as sequenced in a study of response to subunit inactivated influenza vaccine. Each CDR3 protein is one row after TCRdb ran MiXCR on the RT-PCR reads. The repertoire holds roughly 460,000 distinct CDR3 sequences, with about 10% as singletons. Specimen: PBMCs from blood, collected 35 to 45 days after vaccination. All receptors derive from a man in his forties or fifties who received an inactivated influenza vaccine.

This clonotype was counted between two and nine times. J is TRBJ2-1 and V is TRBV7-9; D remains unclear. This CDR3 is 17 amino acids long. Germline values: CDR1 SEHNR, CDR2 FQNEAQ (reference sequence). Trimming shortened V by 3 bases and J by 8 bases, and 23 bases separated the two germline ends. CDR3 in amino acids: CASSFRFGFVADDEQFF. The DNA for the CDR3 is TGTGCCAGCAGCTTTCGGTTTGGGTTCGTTGCCGACGATGAGCAGTTCTTC.

The chain employs TRBV12-3 or TRBV12-4 and TRBJ1-5; no reliable D call. The CDR3 loop spans 13 amino acids. The CDR3 loop reads CATSADSNQPQHF. CDR3 DNA sequence: TGTGCTACCTCCGCCGATAGCAATCAGCCCCAGCATTTT.

This clonotype was picked up a small number of times. The chain carries TRBV7-9 and TRBJ1-1; D not resolved. Trimming removed 5 bases at V and 5 bases at J, with 9 bases between. The CDR3 contains 12 residues. The germline CDR1 and CDR2 sequences are SEHNR and FQNEAQ (reference sequence). This CDR3 is CASSARWTEAFF. The DNA of the CDR3 is TGTGCCAGCAGCGCCCGGTGGACTGAAGCTTTCTTT.

This clonotype was observed many times. J is TRBJ1-5 and V is TRBV12-3 or TRBV12-4; unclear D gene. The germline V and J ends were trimmed by 7 bases and 0 bases, with 10 bases remaining between them. The CDR3 is made up of 14 amino acids. The CDR3 sequence is CASTDTFSNQPQHF. In DNA form, the CDR3 reads TGTGCCAGCACAGATACTTTTAGCAATCAGCCCCAGCATTTT.

CDR3 DNA: TGTGCCAGCAACCGACAGGGAACAACAGATACGCAGTATTTT. Protein product: CASNRQGTTDTQYF. The rearrangement links TRBV2 to TRBJ2-3; 7 bases are a match to TRBD1. Germline-derived CDR1 and CDR2 are SNHLY and FYNNEI. The CDR3 covers 14 residues. V was pared by 7 bases and J by 3 bases, with 7 bases of the junction left unmatched.

Here the CDR3 DNA reads TGTGCCAGCAGCTTCCGGGACAGGGATGGTGAGCAGTTCTTC. This gives the protein CASSFRDRDGEQFF. J is TRBJ2-1 and V is TRBV7-9, with 9 nucleotides matching TRBD1. After removal of 3 bases from V and 9 bases from J, the junction contained 6 bases not matched to a gene. The length of the CDR3 is 14 residues. Germline V CDR1 and CDR2: SEHNR, FQNEAQ (reference sequence).

This clonotype was seen repeatedly, ten times or more. The V gene is TRBV6-1, the J gene TRBJ1-1, with TRBD1 matching over 8 bases. CDR3 size: 15 residues. J was trimmed by 1 base and V by 6 bases; bases with no gene match: 7. CDR1 and CDR2 from the germline V gene are MNHNS and SASEGT. CDR3 in DNA: TGTGCCAGCAGGAAAACGACAGGGGAGAACACTGAAGCTTTCTTT. This encodes CASRKTTGENTEAFF.

This clonotype has at least ten counts. The chain recombines TRBV12-3 or TRBV12-4 with TRBJ2-1; perhaps TRBD2 as D (6 bases). CDR3 size: 13 residues. Trimming left V 8 bases short and J 7 bases short, with 15 bases between. The CDR3 region has the DNA TGTGCCAGCTGCTACGCGGGATTAAATGAGCAGTTCTTC. Translating gives CASCYAGLNEQFF.

This clonotype was seen a handful of times. The rearrangement joins TRBV4-3 to TRBJ2-7; 7 positions match TRBD1. Germline lookup yields CDR1 LGHNA and CDR2 YSLEER. The CDR3 has 20 residues. J was trimmed by 2 bases and V by 1 base; bases with no gene match: 20. DNA of the CDR3: TGCGCCAGCAGCCAAGCATTAAGGATGTCGGGACAGCTTAGGACCTACGAGCAGTACTTC. Translation gives CASSQALRMSGQLRTYEQYF.

V gene TRBV5-1 combines with J gene TRBJ2-3; D is possibly TRBD2 (6 bases). Germline loops: CDR1 SGHRS, CDR2 YFSETQ. The germline V and J ends were trimmed by 1 base and 0 bases, with 15 bases remaining between them. The CDR3 is made up of 17 amino acids. The CDR3 sequence: CASSLSAGYISTDTQYF. DNA of the CDR3: TGCGCCAGCAGCTTGTCGGCGGGATACATAAGCACAGATACGCAGTATTTT.

This clonotype appeared many times. The V gene is TRBV6-5, the J gene TRBJ2-3, with a tentative D call TRBD1 (6 bases). CDR1 MNHEY and CDR2 SVGAGI come from the germline V gene. The V end lost 4 bases, the J end lost 0 bases, and 11 bases lay between the germline ends. The length of the CDR3 is 15 residues. The CDR3 spells CASSSTGLSTDTQYF. DNA of the CDR3: TGTGCCAGCAGTTCTACAGGGCTGAGCACAGATACGCAGTATTTT.

This clonotype was seen more than once but under ten times. The chain is built from TRBV4-3 and TRBJ2-5, with D tentatively TRBD1 (6 bases). The CDR3 loop spans 15 amino acids. CDR1 is LGHNA, CDR2 YSLEER, per germline. V lost 1 base and J lost 1, with 10 bases in between. The CDR3 reads CASSQGHRVQETQYF. The CDR3 DNA is TGCGCCAGCAGCCAAGGACACAGGGTCCAAGAGACCCAGTACTTC.

DNA of the CDR3: TGTGCCAGCAGAGCTAGTCGGAGCGCTAGCGGTACCGGGGAGCTGTTTTTT. This translates into CASRASRSASGTGELFF. The J gene is TRBJ2-2, the V gene TRBV7-2; 7 bases map to TRBD2. CDR3 length: 17 residues. The junction had 15 bases not matched to a gene; V was cut back by 6 bases and J by 5 bases. Germline V gene sequence: CDR1 SGHTA, CDR2 FQGNSA.

The chain combines TRBV5-5 with TRBJ2-2; 15 bases are shared with TRBD2. This CDR3 is built from 17 residues. The germline gives CDR1 SGHKS, CDR2 YYEKEE (reference sequence). V lost 4 bases to trimming and J lost 7 bases; unmatched junction nucleotides: 8. The CDR3: CASSLQVGLAGGGELFF. The CDR3 DNA follows: TGTGCCAGCAGCCTACAAGTGGGACTAGCGGGAGGCGGGGAGCTGTTTTTT.

The V and J genes are TRBV29-1 and TRBJ1-3; the match to TRBD1 covers 8 bases. Germline V gene sequence: CDR1 SQVTM, CDR2 ANQGSEA. Trimming took 6 bases from V and 0 from J; bases not matched to a gene: 4. The CDR3 extends over 14 amino acids. CDR3 DNA: TGCAGCGTCAGGACAGGGTACTCTGGAAACACCATATATTTT. Translated, it gives CSVRTGYSGNTIYF.

The genes are TRBV4-1 and TRBJ2-2; 11 bases align to TRBD2. CDR1 and CDR2 (germline): MGHRA, YSYEKL. CDR3 size: 18 residues. After removal of 3 bases from V and 7 bases from J, the junction contained 13 bases not matched to a gene. As DNA, the CDR3 is TGCGCCAGCAGCCACGGACTAGCGGGCCCAGGAGGGCGCGGGGAGCTGTTTTTT. Protein sequence: CASSHGLAGPGGRGELFF.

The rearrangement joins TRBV6-1 to TRBJ2-1, with 11 bases fitting TRBD2. V lost 6 bases to trimming and J lost 8 bases; unmatched junction nucleotides: 6. This CDR3 comprises 14 residues. Per the germline V gene, CDR1 is MNHNS and CDR2 is SASEGT. CDR3 bases: TGTGCCAGCAGCCTTAGCGGGGGGGCATATGAGCAGTTCTTC. The encoded protein is CASSLSGGAYEQFF.

Ten or more counts support this clonotype. The chain links TRBV20-1 to TRBJ2-7; 12 nucleotides align to TRBD2. The length of the CDR3 is 15 residues. After removal of 2 bases from V and 6 bases from J, the junction contained 8 bases not matched to a gene. Per the germline V gene, CDR1 is DFQATT and CDR2 is SNEGSKA (reference sequence). This CDR3 is CSARSPSGGAGEQYF. The DNA of the CDR3 is TGCAGTGCTAGATCCCCTAGCGGGGGGGCTGGCGAGCAGTACTTC.

This clonotype has only a few counts. This rearrangement joins TRBV4-1 to TRBJ1-2; no reliable D call. Trimming removed 1 base at V and 2 bases at J, with 17 bases between. Per the germline V gene, CDR1 is MGHRA and CDR2 is YSYEKL. This CDR3 region has 17 residues. This CDR3 reads CASSQGEAAPLNYGYTF. For the CDR3, the DNA is TGCGCCAGCAGCCAAGGGGAGGCAGCACCTCTCAACTATGGCTACACCTTC.

This clonotype occurred a few times. The chain carries TRBV4-1 and TRBJ2-5, with D uncertain. Deletions cut 0 bases from V and 7 bases from J, with 12 bases between. The CDR3 is made up of 14 amino acids. Germline V gives CDR1 MGHRA, CDR2 YSYEKL. DNA for the CDR3: TGCGCCAGCAGCCAAGATGGGTCTTATGGGACCCAGTACTTC. It specifies CASSQDGSYGTQYF.

This clonotype was observed at least ten times. The gene calls are TRBV20-1 and TRBJ2-1; 10 positions match TRBD2. This CDR3 contains 16 residues. Germline V gives CDR1 DFQATT, CDR2 SNEGSKA (reference sequence). Trimming removed 3 bases from V and 6 bases from J; junction bases left unmatched: 11. The CDR3 loop reads CSARGLAGARVNEQFF. The CDR3 nucleotides read TGCAGTGCTAGGGGGCTAGCGGGAGCCCGCGTCAATGAGCAGTTCTTC.